This record concerns one T cell receptor (beta chain) sequence. This sample is drawn from a study of blood T cell repertoires in COVID-19. Study at large: PBMCs, B-cell-depleted T cells, or T cells provided the cDNA or gDNA that made up the material.

Everyone who took part was roughly 18 to 89 years old, and they came from 24 US areas. Cohorts were assigned according to the clinical history that participants reported. Germline-derived CDR1 and CDR2 are LGHDT and YNNKEL (reference sequence). Trimming left V 1 base short and J 0 bases short, with 10 bases between. The CDR3 is 15 amino acids. Original methodology: Amplification of reference gene primers provided the estimated nucleated cell counts. Measured with immunoSEQ multiplex PCR; TCRdb has only the in-frame clones, and not every one. V and J calls and clone size follow that table, whereas D and trimming were derived from the DNA. The sample has 290,000 or so clones; 80% to 85% are singletons.

The sequencing sample was made of PBMCs or T cells enriched from blood (not recorded which). This chain joins TRBV3-1 (or the pseudogene TRBV3-2) and TRBJ2-7; D is ambiguous. The source of this sequence is a man between 40 and 49 years old who had been exposed to COVID-19. CDR3 in DNA: TGTGCCAGCAGCCAAGGGGTAGCCCGCTCCTACGAGCAGTACTTC. Translation gives CASSQGVARSYEQYF.